This T cell receptor (beta chain) was identified in a study of OX40 agonist ivuxolimab in advanced cancers. Patients with a history of autoimmune disease or on systemic immunosuppression were excluded. The CDR3 is 14 amino acids. Trimming removed 5 bases from V and 0 bases from J, with 8 bases in between. Germline V lookup: CDR1 SGHRS, CDR2 YFSETQ. Produced via immunoSEQ multiplex PCR; TCRdb's table is partial and in-frame only. The table lists tens of thousands of clones, about 76% of them singletons. This sequence joins TRBV5-1 and TRBJ1-4; D is perhaps TRBD1 (5 bases). This clonotype was obtained from an adult with an advanced solid tumor such as melanoma, head and neck, liver or kidney cancer. Material: CD4+ or CD8+ T cells sorted from blood, obtained in a trial of the OX40 agonist ivuxolimab. The CDR3 DNA follows: TGCGCCAGCAGATTACAGGCAACTAATGAAAAACTGTTTTTT. The encoded protein is CASRLQATNEKLFF.